This TCR beta chain is from a study of cytomegalovirus exposure and HLA in healthy donors. For the study at large: Of the donors genotyped, some 400 in all, 65% to 90% fell in the Caucasian-associated ancestry cluster. Study results and caveats: Reportedly, diagnosis of cytomegalovirus status by the classifier showed high specificity and sensitivity. TCR beta V- and J-gene trimming, according to a later analysis, was linked to a missense DCLRE1C variant.

PCR employed 60 Vbeta and 13 Jbeta primers. Sequencing used immunoSEQ multiplex PCR; TCRdb keeps in-frame clones, though not all of them. The sample records approximately 190,000 clones, 82% being singletons. Germline lookup yields CDR1 MDHEN and CDR2 SYDVKM. The ends lost 4 bases at V and 0 bases at J; junction bases unmatched: 9. This CDR3 region has 18 residues. Despite likely unrecorded immune exposures, the donors were nominally healthy at the time of sampling. Turning to this clone: Its antigen remains unknown.

Sequencing used PBMCs. The gene calls are TRBV28 and TRBJ2-6, with 7 positions matching TRBD1. The origin of this receptor is a woman younger than 35 in good health and CMV-seronegative. This CDR3 is CASSSPGQADSGANVLTF. For the CDR3, the DNA is TGTGCCAGCAGTTCGCCCGGACAGGCTGACTCTGGGGCCAACGTCCTGACTTTC.